A single sample is the source of the 18 T cell receptor beta chains below, sequenced in a study of OX40 agonist ivuxolimab in advanced cancers. TCRdb's table, derived via immunoSEQ multiplex PCR, lists solely in-frame clones and lacks some. The sample holds almost 70,000 clones, more than 85% seen once. The sample consisted of CD4+ or CD8+ T cells sorted from blood, taken in a trial of the OX40 agonist ivuxolimab. The origin of the receptors is an adult with an advanced solid tumor such as melanoma, head and neck, liver or kidney cancer.

This chain connects TRBV7-9 to TRBJ2-5; TRBD2 matches 11 bases. Germline CDR1 is SEHNR and CDR2 is FQNEAQ (reference sequence). After removal of 3 bases from V and 1 base from J, the junction contained 4 bases not matched to a gene. This CDR3 spans 16 amino acids. The CDR3 DNA reads TGTGCCAGCAGCTTCAGAGGGACTAGCGGCCAAGAGACCCAGTACTTC. Encoded protein: CASSFRGTSGQETQYF.

On this clone: One end of the junction fails to match germline, which may point to a read error. CDR3 nucleotides: TGTGCTAGCAGCTTAGACGCAGCGGGAGGCACAGATACGCAGTATTTT. Encoded protein: CASSLDAAGGTDTQYF. The V gene is TRBV7-7, the J gene TRBJ2-3; 8 bases agree with TRBD2. There are 16 residues in the CDR3. CDR1 and CDR2 (germline): SSHAT, FNYEAQ (reference sequence).

The chain joins TRBV19 to TRBJ1-3, with TRBD1 as a possible D gene (6 bases). Between the trimmed V and J ends, which lost 5 bases and 0 bases, there was a span of 14 bases. The germline gives CDR1 LNHDA, CDR2 SQIVND (reference sequence). The CDR3 runs 16 residues. CDR3 DNA: TGTGCCAGTAGTCCAAGGGACATAAGCTCTGGAAACACCATATATTTT. Protein: CASSPRDISSGNTIYF. Combining the CDR3 with reference TRBV19 and TRBJ1-3 gives the whole variable domain DGGITQSPKYLFRKEGQNVTLSCEQNLNHDAMYWYRQDPGQGLRLIYYSQIVNDFQKGDIAEGYSVSREKKESFPLTVTSAQKNPTAFYLCASSPRDISSGNTIYFGEGSWLTVV.

The V gene is TRBV6-6, the J gene TRBJ1-1; D unresolved. V was cut by 8 bases and J by 7 bases, with 11 bases left in between. Per the germline V gene, CDR1 is MNHNY and CDR2 is SVGAGI (reference sequence). There are 11 residues in the CDR3. CDR3 in DNA: TGTGCCAGCTTAGTATTCGATGAAGCTTTCTTT. This encodes CASLVFDEAFF.

This clone was seen once. This rearrangement joins TRBV29-1 to TRBJ1-2; possible D gene TRBD1, 5 bases. Germline CDR1 SQVTM, CDR2 ANQGSEA. Trimming stripped 4 bases from V and 2 bases from J, with 14 bases between. The CDR3 runs to 14 residues. The CDR3 sequence is CSVGRDPPNYGYTF. The CDR3 DNA is TGCAGCGTTGGGAGGGACCCCCCAAACTATGGCTACACCTTC.

The chain employs TRBV6-6 and TRBJ1-5, with D possibly being TRBD1 (5 bases). Trimming shortened V by 2 bases and J by 5 bases, and 10 bases separated the two germline ends. This CDR3 spans 14 amino acids. Per the germline V gene, CDR1 is MNHNY and CDR2 is SVGAGI (reference sequence). The DNA for the CDR3 is TGTGCCAGCAGTTACGAGGGGACCGATCAGCCCCAGCATTTT. Translated, it gives CASSYEGTDQPQHF.

This chain links TRBV5-1 with TRBJ1-2; D is unresolved. The germline V and J ends were trimmed by 3 bases and 6 bases, with 15 bases remaining between them. Germline V lookup: CDR1 SGHRS, CDR2 YFSETQ. The CDR3 loop spans 14 amino acids. The CDR3 nucleotides are TGCGCCAGCAGCTCCAACTCGGCAGTGCATGGCTACACCTTC. Protein sequence: CASSSNSAVHGYTF. Full variable domain (outside the CDR3, taken from reference TRBV5-1 and TRBJ1-2): KAGVTQTPRYLIKTRGQQVTLSCSPISGHRSVSWYQQTPGQGLQFLFEYFSETQRNKGNFPGRFSGRQFSNSRSEMNVSTLELGDSALYLCASSSNSAVHGYTFGSGTRLTVV.

The chain uses TRBV19 and TRBJ2-1, with D possibly TRBD1 on 6 matching bases. Between the trimmed V and J ends, which lost 6 bases and 4 bases, there was a span of 13 bases. In germline, CDR1 is LNHDA, CDR2 SQIVND (reference sequence). This CDR3 has 14 residues. The DNA for the CDR3 is TGTGCCAGTAGATTAAGACAGGTTTACAATGAGCAGTTCTTC. It translates to CASRLRQVYNEQFF. Full variable domain (missing parts from reference TRBV19 and TRBJ2-1): DGGITQSPKYLFRKEGQNVTLSCEQNLNHDAMYWYRQDPGQGLRLIYYSQIVNDFQKGDIAEGYSVSREKKESFPLTVTSAQKNPTAFYLCASRLRQVYNEQFFGPGTRLTVL.

The chain is built from TRBV9 and TRBJ2-7, with TRBD1 identical over 9 bases. With V trimmed by 4 bases and J by 4 bases, 9 bases remained unmatched. Germline loops: CDR1 SGDLS, CDR2 YYNGEE. The CDR3 totals 15 residues. DNA of the CDR3: TGTGCCAGCAGCTTGGGTGGGACAGGGTCTTACGAGCAGTACTTC. Residues: CASSLGGTGSYEQYF.

The rearrangement joins TRBV5-1 to TRBJ1-1, with D possibly TRBD1 on 6 matching bases. Germline loops: CDR1 SGHRS, CDR2 YFSETQ. Trimming cost V 1 base and J 1 base, with 11 bases left between them. The length of the CDR3 is 15 residues. The CDR3 here is CASSLTGHKNTEAFF. The CDR3 bases are TGCGCCAGCAGCTTGACGGGACATAAGAACACTGAAGCTTTCTTT.

The rearrangement links TRBV14 to TRBJ2-4, with TRBD2 identical over 8 bases. The junction had 10 bases not matched to a gene; V was cut back by 3 bases and J by 0 bases. Germline CDR1 SGHDN, CDR2 FVKESK. The CDR3 runs 18 residues. The DNA for the CDR3 is TGTGCCAGCAGCCACATTGCTCTAGCGGGCCTAGCCAAAAACATTCAGTACTTC. It specifies CASSHIALAGLAKNIQYF.

The CDR3 here is CASSLSHTYEQYF. Written as DNA, the CDR3 is TGTGCCAGCAGCTTGTCCCATACCTACGAGCAGTACTTC. V is TRBV7-3 and J is TRBJ2-7; no firm D call. V shed 3 bases and J shed 2 bases, with 8 bases lying between them. The CDR3 loop spans 13 amino acids. The germline CDR1 and CDR2 sequences are SGHTA and FQGTGA.

This clone was observed once. The rearrangement uses TRBV11-2 and TRBJ1-4; tentatively, D is TRBD1 (5 bases). The CDR3 is 12 residues long. Germline V gives CDR1 SGHAT, CDR2 FQNNGV. V lost 5 bases to trimming and J lost 8 bases, with 9 bases between them. This chain's CDR3 is CASSAWGEKLFF. CDR3 nucleotide sequence: TGTGCCAGCAGCGCGTGGGGGGAAAAACTGTTTTTT. Filled out from reference TRBV11-2 and TRBJ1-4, the complete variable domain reads EAGVAQSPRYKIIEKRQSVAFWCNPISGHATLYWYQQILGQGPKLLIQFQNNGVVDDSQLPKDRFSAERLKGVDSTLKIQPAKLEDSAVYLCASSAWGEKLFFGSGTQLSVL.

The chain joins TRBV2 to TRBJ2-5; 9 bases map to TRBD1. CDR1 SNHLY and CDR2 FYNNEI come from the germline V gene. V shed 1 base, J shed 3 bases, and the junction held 3 bases outside the gene matches. The CDR3 covers 15 residues. The CDR3 here is CASSEGGQGEETQYF. The DNA of the CDR3 is TGTGCCAGCAGTGAAGGGGGACAGGGTGAAGAGACCCAGTACTTC.

The chain is built from TRBV2 and TRBJ2-6, with TRBD1 matching over 7 bases. Losses at the gene ends were 6 bases for V and 0 bases for J; bases not matched to a gene: 8. Germline-derived CDR1 and CDR2 are SNHLY and FYNNEI. This CDR3 has 17 residues. CDR3 sequence: CASRETGPSSGANVLTF. The CDR3 DNA reads TGTGCCAGCAGGGAGACAGGGCCTTCCTCTGGGGCCAACGTCCTGACTTTC.

This clone was seen once. This chain links TRBV18 with TRBJ2-5, with D possibly TRBD1 on 6 matching bases. V was cut by 4 bases and J by 1 base, with 10 bases left in between. The CDR3 contains 14 residues. Germline assignment: CDR1 KGHSH and CDR2 LQKENI. This chain's CDR3 is CASSLRQVQETQYF. DNA for the CDR3: TGTGCCAGCTCACTACGACAGGTCCAAGAGACCCAGTACTTC.

The chain has TRBV19 and TRBJ1-4; no definite D call. The CDR3 is 13 amino acids. V shed 0 bases and J shed 8 bases, with 7 bases lying between them. The germline V gene has CDR1 LNHDA and CDR2 SQIVND (reference sequence). The CDR3 DNA follows: TGTGCCAGTAGTATAGACCTCAACGAAAAACTGTTTTTT. This encodes CASSIDLNEKLFF.

This clone was found once. This chain joins TRBV28 and TRBJ2-5, with TRBD2 matching 7 bases. The CDR3 loop spans 17 amino acids. Germline V CDR1 and CDR2: MDHEN, SYDVKM. Trimming at V came to 6 bases and at J to 3 bases, leaving 16 bases not matched to a gene. The CDR3 sequence is CASRISPKTSLKETQYF. The CDR3 coding sequence is TGTGCCAGCAGAATCAGCCCGAAGACTAGCTTGAAAGAGACCCAGTACTTC. The whole variable domain, filled in from reference TRBV28 and TRBJ2-5, reads DVKVTQSSRYLVKRTGEKVFLECVQDMDHENMFWYRQDPGLGLRLIYFSYDVKMKEKGDIPEGYSVSREKKERFSLILESASTNQTSMYLCASRISPKTSLKETQYFGPGTRLLVL.